The 32 T cell receptor beta chains presented below share a single source sample, sequenced in a study of long-term antiretroviral therapy in people with HIV. Running of the v3.0 immunoSEQ assay took place at survey level. Sequencing was performed with immunoSEQ multiplex PCR; in TCRdb, only in-frame clones are kept and a portion is missing. This sample has 20,000 to 25,000 clones, with over 60% found just once. The sample here was unsorted PBMCs, taken 2.9 years after starting antiretroviral therapy. These receptors were collected from a woman in her 30s with HIV.

Here the CDR3 reads CASSFMAGTTNEQFF. The CDR3 nucleotides are TGTGCCAGCAGCTTTATGGCGGGTACCACCAATGAGCAGTTCTTC. This sequence joins TRBV5-4 and TRBJ2-1; D is perhaps TRBD2 (5 bases). CDR3 length: 15 residues. V was pared by 2 bases and J by 6 bases, with 15 bases between. The germline gives CDR1 SGHNT, CDR2 YYREEE (reference sequence).

The CDR3 sequence is CASRNAGSDTQYF. CDR3 nucleotides: TGTGCCAGTAGAAACGCAGGGTCAGATACGCAGTATTTT. The J gene is TRBJ2-3, the V gene TRBV19, with D maybe TRBD1 (5 bases). CDR1 is LNHDA, CDR2 SQIVND, per germline (reference sequence). The CDR3 covers 13 residues. The V end was cut by 6 bases, the J end by 4 bases, with 11 bases between.

This clone was seen a handful of times. V is TRBV5-4 and J is TRBJ2-5; no definite D call. Germline values: CDR1 SGHNT, CDR2 YYREEE (reference sequence). CDR3 length: 14 amino acids. The germline V and J ends were trimmed by 0 bases and 4 bases, with 10 bases remaining between them. Here the CDR3 DNA reads TGTGCCAGCAGCTTGGAAGCTAGTTCAGAGACCCAGTACTTC. Protein: CASSLEASSETQYF.

This chain joins TRBV6-6 and TRBJ2-2, with D possibly TRBD2 on 7 matching bases. Trimming removed 2 bases from V and 5 bases from J, with 12 bases in between. The germline V gene encodes CDR1 MNHNY and CDR2 SVGAGI (reference sequence). The CDR3 is 15 amino acids. CDR3 coding DNA: TGTGCCAGCAGTTACCGGGGGGCCGGAACCGGGGAGCTGTTTTTT. Translation: CASSYRGAGTGELFF.

This clone was counted a few times. A junction boundary mismatches the germline segment, possibly from a read error. The chain recombines TRBV12-5 with TRBJ1-5, with a weak D call TRBD1 (5 bases). This CDR3 comprises 15 residues. In germline, CDR1 is LGHNT, CDR2 FRNRAP. This CDR3 is CASALVSGLNQPQHF. Written as DNA, the CDR3 is TGTGCTAGTGCTTTGGTATCGGGGCTTAATCAGCCCCAGCATTTT.

This clone came up a few times. The gene calls are TRBV14 and TRBJ2-1; no firm D call. Germline CDR1 and CDR2: SGHDN and FVKESK. This CDR3 comprises 13 residues. Trimming cost V 3 bases and J 9 bases, with 12 bases left between them. DNA for the CDR3: TGTGCCAGCAGCCACCTCGGCTCCCCTGAGCAGTTCTTC. Protein: CASSHLGSPEQFF.

The chain recombines TRBV19 with TRBJ2-7; TRBD1 aligns across 9 bases. The CDR3 is made up of 14 amino acids. Losses at the gene ends were 3 bases for V and 7 bases for J; bases not matched to a gene: 7. The germline V gene has CDR1 LNHDA and CDR2 SQIVND (reference sequence). This chain's CDR3 is CASSMRDRVVEQYV. Here the CDR3 DNA reads TGTGCCAGTAGTATGAGGGACAGGGTTGTTGAGCAGTACGTC.

The sample holds one count of this clone. The rearrangement links TRBV4-1 to TRBJ2-4; D is uncertain. Trimming pared 0 bases from V and 0 bases from J, leaving 18 bases between. The CDR3 is 19 amino acids. Germline CDR1 MGHRA, CDR2 YSYEKL. The chain's CDR3 is CASSQESESTYSAKNIQYF. CDR3 coding DNA: TGCGCCAGCAGCCAAGAATCCGAGTCGACATATTCAGCCAAAAACATTCAGTACTTC.

The CDR3 sequence is CASSPGGKAGELFF. As DNA, the CDR3 is TGTGCCAGCAGTCCCGGAGGGAAGGCCGGGGAGCTGTTTTTT. This chain uses TRBV25-1 with TRBJ2-2, with D tentatively TRBD2 (6 bases). Germline CDR1 is MGHDK and CDR2 is SYGVNS. The CDR3 consists of 14 residues. V was cut by 5 bases and J by 6 bases, with 13 bases left in between.

The V call is TRBV2, the J call TRBJ1-2; 7 bases match TRBD1. J was trimmed by 6 bases and V by 0 bases; bases with no gene match: 10. Looked up from germline, CDR1 is SNHLY and CDR2 is FYNNEI. The length of the CDR3 is 16 residues. CDR3 in amino acids: CASSEARGGQSNGYTF. The CDR3 nucleotides are TGTGCCAGCAGTGAAGCTCGAGGGGGACAGTCGAATGGCTACACCTTC.

The V gene is TRBV5-1, the J gene TRBJ2-2; 7 bases align to TRBD2. V dropped 3 bases and J dropped 6; count of bases not matched to a gene: 8. Germline CDR1 is SGHRS and CDR2 is YFSETQ. There are 15 residues in the CDR3. CDR3 sequence: CASSSYGGYAGELFF. The DNA of the CDR3 is TGCGCCAGCAGCTCCTACGGGGGGTACGCCGGGGAGCTGTTTTTT.

The V call is TRBV7-3, the J call TRBJ2-5, with D hard to call. Trimming pared 1 base from V and 7 bases from J, leaving 13 bases between. Germline V lookup: CDR1 SGHTA, CDR2 FQGTGA. The CDR3 is 14 residues long. Here the CDR3 reads CASSLRIPWGTQYF. The DNA for the CDR3 is TGTGCCAGCAGCTTAAGGATCCCATGGGGGACCCAGTACTTC.

This chain uses TRBV6-5 with TRBJ2-1, with D perhaps matching TRBD2 (5 bases). This CDR3 comprises 14 residues. The V end was cut by 10 bases, the J end by 7 bases, with 20 bases between. Per germline, CDR1 MNHEY and CDR2 SVGAGI. The CDR3, as DNA: TGTGCCACCGGAGGCAGTGGCCTAGGGAATGAGCAGTTCTTC. This translates into CATGGSGLGNEQFF.

This chain connects TRBV7-8 to TRBJ2-3, with a tentative D call TRBD1 (6 bases). CDR3 length equals 13 residues. From germline, CDR1 is SGHVS and CDR2 FQNEAQ. Trimming took off 5 bases at V and 7 bases at J, with 13 bases between the two ends. CDR3 sequence: CASSPQQGNTQYF. As DNA, the CDR3 is TGTGCCAGCAGCCCGCAACAGGGCAATACGCAGTATTTT.

This chain uses TRBV6-1 with TRBJ1-2; TRBD1 agrees at 10 bases. The V segment lost 1 base and the J segment 7 bases; nucleotides outside the gene matches: 6. CDR3 length equals 15 residues. Per germline, CDR1 MNHNS and CDR2 SASEGT. CDR3 coding DNA: TGTGCCAGCAGTGAAGGGTTGACAGGGGGCTTTGGCTACACCTTC. It translates to CASSEGLTGGFGYTF.

J is TRBJ1-2 and V is TRBV4-1, with 8 bases lining up with TRBD1. This CDR3 contains 15 residues. The junction had 10 bases not matched to a gene; V was cut back by 0 bases and J by 10 bases. CDR1 is MGHRA, CDR2 YSYEKL, per germline. CDR3 bases: TGCGCCAGCAGCCAAGATCTGTGGGACAGGACGGCCTACACCTTC. This codes for CASSQDLWDRTAYTF.

The chain couples TRBV25-1 to TRBJ1-2; D is unresolved. The V gene's germline CDR1 is MGHDK and CDR2 SYGVNS. V dropped 2 bases and J dropped 8 bases, with 12 bases sitting between them. The CDR3 covers 13 residues. CDR3 sequence: CASSENAGKGYTF. The CDR3 DNA is TGTGCCAGCAGTGAAAATGCCGGTAAAGGCTACACCTTC.

The chain carries TRBV19 and TRBJ1-5; possibly TRBD1 for D (6 bases). The CDR3 has 17 residues. The V end lost 11 bases, the J end lost 1 base, and 24 bases lay between the germline ends. Germline CDR1 reads LNHDA; CDR2 reads SQIVND (reference sequence). In DNA, the CDR3 is TGTGCCGGGGGCATCAGGGGCGGATTTGGGAGCAATCAGCCCCAGCATTTT. This codes for CAGGIRGGFGSNQPQHF.

The J gene is TRBJ2-3, the V gene TRBV7-9, with D perhaps TRBD1 (5 bases). This CDR3 spans 16 amino acids. CDR1 and CDR2 from the germline V gene are SEHNR and FQNEAQ (reference sequence). V was clipped by 1 base and J by 5 bases, with 16 bases between them. Here the CDR3 reads CASSLGPVRAQDTQYF. The CDR3 coding sequence is TGTGCCAGCAGCTTAGGCCCCGTCAGGGCTCAAGATACGCAGTATTTT.

This chain links TRBV7-2 with TRBJ2-7; D not certain. Germline CDR1 is SGHTA and CDR2 is FQGNSA. The CDR3 sequence is 11 residues long. V lost 5 bases and J 7 bases, leaving 9 bases between the germline ends. The CDR3 DNA reads TGTGCCAGCAGCACGTTAAGGGAGCAGTACTTC. Translating gives CASSTLREQYF.

The chain couples TRBV2 to TRBJ1-1; D may be TRBD1 (5 bases). The V gene lost 2 bases and the J gene lost 4 bases, with 11 bases spanning the gap. Germline V gene lookup returns CDR1 SNHLY and CDR2 FYNNEI. The CDR3 runs to 14 residues. This CDR3 reads CASSEMWGGTEAFF. DNA for the CDR3: TGTGCCAGCAGTGAAATGTGGGGGGGCACTGAAGCTTTCTTT.

This sequence joins TRBV7-3 and TRBJ2-5; D may be TRBD1 (5 bases). Trimming pared 5 bases from V and 7 bases from J, leaving 14 bases between. CDR3 size: 13 residues. Germline V gene data show CDR1 as SGHTA and CDR2 as FQGTGA. DNA for the CDR3: TGTGCCAGCAGCGCAGGGCGCGAAGGGACCCAGTACTTC. Its protein is CASSAGREGTQYF.

The chain couples TRBV25-1 to TRBJ2-2; weak D call: TRBD2 (6 bases). CDR1 and CDR2 (germline): MGHDK, SYGVNS. The length of the CDR3 is 15 residues. Trimming pared 7 bases from V and 7 bases from J, leaving 19 bases between. CDR3 nucleotides: TGTGCCAGCACCCTGGCAGGGTTTAGCGGCGGGGAGCTGTTTTTT. Its translation: CASTLAGFSGGELFF.

The chain combines TRBV5-6 with TRBJ2-7, with D unresolved. Trimming removed 0 bases from V and 3 bases from J, with 7 bases in between. Germline values: CDR1 SGHDT, CDR2 YYEEEE. The CDR3 runs 13 residues. CDR3 sequence (DNA): TGTGCCAGCAGCTTGGGCAGTAGCTACGAGCAGTACGTC. Its protein is CASSLGSSYEQYV.

The CDR3 loop is CASSSLTGRHGYTF. The CDR3 DNA follows: TGTGCCAGCAGCTCCCTAACAGGGCGACATGGCTACACCTTC. The gene calls are TRBV5-5 and TRBJ1-2; D is perhaps TRBD1 (6 bases). The length of the CDR3 is 14 residues. The V end lost 3 bases, the J end lost 6 bases, and 15 bases lay between the germline ends. Germline CDR1 is SGHKS and CDR2 is YYEKEE (reference sequence).

This clone was recorded a few times. J is TRBJ1-6 and V is TRBV5-1; D ambiguous. V lost 1 base, J lost 6 bases, and 8 bases lay in between. The CDR3 length is 14 residues. Germline CDR1 reads SGHRS; CDR2 reads YFSETQ. The CDR3 nucleotides read TGCGCCAGCAGCTTGAAGGGATCTAATTCACCCCTCCACTTT. Amino acids: CASSLKGSNSPLHF.

The chain's CDR3 is CASSLGTFNSGANVLTF. In nucleotides, the CDR3 is TGTGCCAGCAGCTTGGGGACATTCAACTCTGGGGCCAACGTCCTGACTTTC. The chain uses TRBV5-4 and TRBJ2-6; perhaps TRBD1 as D (5 bases). The V end lost 0 bases, the J end lost 0 bases, and 10 bases lay between the germline ends. Germline V gene lookup returns CDR1 SGHNT and CDR2 YYREEE (reference sequence). The CDR3 has 17 residues.

The chain joins TRBV6-5 to TRBJ2-1; the match to TRBD2 covers 7 bases. Germline CDR1 reads MNHEY; CDR2 reads SVGAGI. The CDR3 extends over 16 amino acids. The junction had 7 bases not matched to a gene; V was cut back by 4 bases and J by 1 base. In DNA form, the CDR3 reads TGTGCCAGCAGTTCTCTTAGCGGGTCTTCCTACAATGAGCAGTTCTTC. Amino acid sequence: CASSSLSGSSYNEQFF.

The chain links TRBV5-4 to TRBJ1-1; D gene uncertain. Per the germline V gene, CDR1 is SGHNT and CDR2 is YYREEE (reference sequence). Between the trimmed V and J ends, which lost 4 bases and 6 bases, there was a span of 13 bases. The length of the CDR3 is 13 residues. The CDR3 DNA sequence: TGTGCCAGCAGCGCGGACCCAGACTCTGAAGCTTTCTTT. It is translated as CASSADPDSEAFF.

The rearrangement links TRBV11-2 to TRBJ2-7; TRBD1 agrees at 8 bases. The CDR3 is 14 amino acids. Germline-derived CDR1 and CDR2 are SGHAT and FQNNGV. The ends lost 4 bases at V and 2 bases at J; junction bases unmatched: 4. Here the CDR3 DNA reads TGTGCCAGCAGCTACGGGACAGGTACCTACGAGCAGTACGTC. Protein: CASSYGTGTYEQYV.

In this sample, this clone turned up a few times. The rearrangement joins TRBV18 to TRBJ1-3; unclear D gene. Trimming cost V 4 bases and J 3 bases, with 16 bases left between them. Germline loops: CDR1 KGHSH, CDR2 LQKENI. The CDR3 runs 16 residues. CDR3 in DNA: TGTGCCAGCTCACGAAGGATTGATTTGAATGGAAACACCATATATTTT. As protein: CASSRRIDLNGNTIYF.

This chain connects TRBV7-6 to TRBJ2-2, with 7 bases identical to TRBD1. Germline V gives CDR1 SGHVS, CDR2 FNYEAQ. The V gene end was trimmed by 1 base and the J gene end by 2 bases; junction bases not matched to a gene: 1. The CDR3 is 15 residues long. CDR3 region: CASSLGQGNTGELFF. The CDR3 DNA follows: TGTGCCAGCAGCTTAGGACAGGGAAACACCGGGGAGCTGTTTTTT. Filled out from reference TRBV7-6 and TRBJ2-2, the complete variable domain reads GAGVSQSPRYKVTKRGQDVALRCDPISGHVSLYWYRQALGQGPEFLTYFNYEAQQDKSGLPNDRFSAERPEGSISTLTIQRTEQRDSAMYRCASSLGQGNTGELFFGEGSRLTVL.